The rows below give T cell receptor beta chains drawn from one sample of a study of T cell responses to AZD1222 COVID-19 vaccine. Clones were sequenced by immunoSEQ multiplex PCR, and TCRdb holds only the in-frame ones, with some missing. The repertoire includes tens of thousands of clones, 89% of them detected once, and 2.4% sits in the top ten. This specimen consisted of peripheral blood, obtained on day 0 of AZD1222 vaccination. These TCRs come from an adult in good health. CDR3s include the opening cysteine and the closing phenylalanine or tryptophan. A D gene is named only where the DNA matches it firmly. Some rows mark clone size as missing; the rest say once, few, many or name a class of expanded clone.

d_call j_call v_call clone_size cdr3_length cdr3_aa cdr3_nt
TRBD2 TRBJ2-7 TRBV18 . 16 CASSPGLAGALYEQYF TGTGCCAGCTCGCCGGGACTAGCGGGAGCTCTGTACGAGCAGTACTTC
. TRBJ2-2 TRBV4-2 . 15 CASSQESQNTGELFF TGTGCCAGCAGCCAAGAAAGTCAAAACACCGGGGAGCTGTTTTTT
TRBD1 TRBJ1-2 TRBV5-4 . 12 CASSEGQGGYTF TGTGCCAGCAGCGAAGGACAGGGTGGCTACACCTTC
. TRBJ2-2 TRBV7-2 . 16 CASSLWASSYTGELFF TGTGCCAGCAGCTTATGGGCCAGTTCTTACACCGGGGAGCTGTTTTTT
. TRBJ2-1 TRBV19 . 16 CASSIWKGGSLNEQFF TGTGCCAGTAGTATATGGAAGGGTGGCTCACTCAATGAGCAGTTCTTC
TRBD2 TRBJ2-1 TRBV12-3/TRBV12-4 . 13 CASSFRREGEQFF TGTGCCAGCAGTTTCCGGCGGGAGGGTGAGCAGTTCTTC
. TRBJ1-2 TRBV7-2 . 14 CASSLSAGYYGYTF TGTGCCAGCAGCTTATCGGCCGGATACTATGGCTACACCTTC
. TRBJ2-1 TRBV3-1/TRBV3-2 . 15 CASSQVTSFYNEQFF TGTGCCAGCAGCCAAGTTACTTCCTTTTACAATGAGCAGTTCTTC
. TRBJ2-7 TRBV7-2 . 12 CASSLSSYEQYF TGTGCCAGCAGCTTATCGTCCTACGAGCAGTACTTC
TRBD1 TRBJ2-2 TRBV5-1 once 15 CASSSGTGFTGELFF TGCGCCAGCAGCTCCGGGACAGGGTTCACCGGGGAGCTGTTTTTT
. TRBJ2-3 TRBV5-1 . 14 CASSLTASTDTQYF TGCGCCAGCAGCTTGACAGCTAGCACAGATACGCAGTATTTT
TRBD2 TRBJ2-1 TRBV4-3 . 15 CASSQQAGGGGEQFF TGCGCCAGCAGCCAACAAGCGGGGGGCGGCGGTGAGCAGTTCTTC
. TRBJ2-1 TRBV6-1 . 15 CASSEEIGTYNEQFF TGTGCCAGCAGTGAAGAGATAGGGACCTACAATGAGCAGTTCTTC
. TRBJ1-1 TRBV6-4 . 11 CASRFQGEAFF TGTGCCAGCAGGTTTCAGGGTGAAGCTTTCTTT
. TRBJ1-5 TRBV28 . 15 CATRQGGLGNQPQHF TGTGCCACCCGGCAGGGAGGACTCGGCAATCAGCCCCAGCATTTT
TRBD2 TRBJ2-5 TRBV5-1 few 16 CASSLGASGSGETQYF TGCGCCAGCAGCTTGGGGGCTAGCGGGAGTGGGGAGACCCAGTACTTC
. TRBJ2-3 TRBV6-5 once 13 CASTLDRGDTQYF TGTGCCAGCACCCTAGACCGGGGAGATACGCAGTATTTT
. TRBJ2-5 TRBV5-1 . 15 CASSHVGAPGETQYF TGCGCCAGCAGCCATGTGGGTGCCCCGGGAGAGACCCAGTACTTC
. TRBJ2-3 TRBV27 . 16 CASGLTGGVGTDTQYF TGTGCCAGCGGCTTAACTGGGGGAGTGGGCACAGATACGCAGTATTTT
. TRBJ2-7 TRBV4-2 few 16 CASSQGVPGDSYEQYF TGTGCCAGCAGCCAAGGAGTCCCGGGAGATTCCTACGAGCAGTACTTC
. TRBJ1-1 TRBV4-3 . 15 CASSQDRAGGLEAFF TGCGCCAGCAGCCAAGATCGGGCCGGGGGCCTTGAAGCTTTCTTT
. TRBJ1-1 TRBV2 . 15 CASRPEGTSGTEAFF TGTGCCAGCAGGCCCGAAGGGACCTCGGGGACTGAAGCTTTCTTT
. TRBJ1-2 TRBV2 . 14 CASSDRAFNYGYTF TGTGCCAGCAGTGACAGAGCCTTTAACTATGGCTACACCTTC
. TRBJ1-2 TRBV6-5 once 16 CASSYSMKGGDYGYTF TGTGCCAGCAGTTACTCGATGAAGGGGGGGGACTATGGCTACACCTTC
TRBD2 TRBJ2-5 TRBV7-2 . 17 CASSLGGTSGAQETQYF TGTGCCAGCAGCCTGGGGGGGACTAGCGGGGCACAAGAGACCCAGTACTTC
. TRBJ2-2 TRBV5-1 once 16 CASSWTGTQNTGELFF TGCGCCAGCAGCTGGACCGGGACCCAGAACACCGGGGAGCTGTTTTTT
TRBD2 TRBJ2-5 TRBV5-1 . 15 CASSLLSGGGQAQYF TGCGCCAGCAGCTTACTTAGCGGGGGAGGCCAGGCCCAGTACTTC
. TRBJ2-1 TRBV5-1 . 13 CASSLVPGNEQFF TGCGCCAGCAGCTTGGTTCCGGGCAATGAGCAGTTCTTC
. TRBJ2-2 TRBV7-2 . 13 CASSPDYTGELFF TGTGCCAGCAGCCCCGACTACACCGGGGAGCTGTTTTTT
TRBD1 TRBJ1-1 TRBV6-5 . 14 CASSPGQGFGEAFF TGTGCCAGCAGTCCGGGACAGGGTTTTGGTGAAGCTTTCTTT
TRBD2 TRBJ2-7 TRBV3-1/TRBV3-2 . 17 CASSHPIAGTRLYEQYF TGTGCCAGCAGCCACCCAATCGCCGGGACTAGGTTGTACGAGCAGTACTTC
TRBD2 TRBJ2-3 TRBV2 . 15 CASRLSSGTADTQYF TGTGCCAGCAGGCTATCTAGCGGGACGGCAGATACGCAGTATTTT
. TRBJ2-3 TRBV12-3/TRBV12-4 . 11 CASSGADTQYF TGTGCCAGCAGCGGTGCGGATACGCAGTATTTT
TRBD1 TRBJ1-5 TRBV20-1 . 15 CSASRTGGDNQPQHF TGCAGTGCTAGTAGGACAGGGGGCGACAATCAGCCCCAGCATTTT
TRBD1 TRBJ1-1 TRBV29-1 . 15 CSVVGGPRGPTEAFF TGCAGCGTTGTGGGGGGACCCAGGGGGCCCACTGAAGCTTTCTTT
. TRBJ1-1 TRBV3-1/TRBV3-2 . 15 CASSPGRRGNTEAFF TGTGCCAGCAGCCCGGGACGGAGGGGAAACACTGAAGCTTTCTTT
TRBD2 TRBJ2-1 TRBV10-1 . 18 CASSPGLAGGPPIDEQFF TGCGCCAGCAGTCCGGGACTAGCGGGAGGCCCCCCAATTGATGAGCAGTTCTTC
. TRBJ2-3 TRBV5-1 . 14 CASSEIKSTDTQYF TGCGCCAGCAGTGAGATCAAGAGCACAGATACGCAGTATTTT